Presented here are 20 T cell receptor beta chains from one specimen sequenced in a study of shared clonotypes between healthy human individuals. The table came from immunoSEQ multiplex PCR; TCRdb's copy has only in-frame clones and leaves some out. The top ten clones hold approximately 1.1% of a sample with about 1.5 million clones, 95% to 97% of them seen once. Sequencing was done on a sample of naive CD4+ T cells sorted from blood. Subset noted: CD45RA+ positively selected. The receptors originated from a man aged 30 to 39 in good health.

In this sample, this clone turned up once. Within the sample, other DNA sequences also encode this same CDR3. The rearrangement uses TRBV5-1 and TRBJ1-3, with D possibly matching TRBD1 (6 bases). The CDR3 consists of 14 residues. The germline V gene has CDR1 SGHRS and CDR2 YFSETQ. Trimming took off 4 bases at V and 1 base at J, with 9 bases between the two ends. In DNA form, the CDR3 reads TGCGCCAGCAGCCCGGGGACATCTGGAAACACCATATATTTT. Encoded protein: CASSPGTSGNTIYF.

J is TRBJ2-2 and V is TRBV7-2, with a tentative D call TRBD1 (5 bases). CDR3 size: 16 residues. The V gene's germline CDR1 is SGHTA and CDR2 FQGNSA. V was trimmed by 1 base and J by 7 bases, leaving 16 bases between them. CDR3 protein: CASSLGLTESSGELFF. In DNA, the CDR3 is TGTGCCAGCAGCTTAGGATTGACAGAATCGAGCGGGGAGCTGTTTTTT.

The chain couples TRBV7-3 to TRBJ2-7, with 8 bases fitting TRBD2. Trimming at V came to 5 bases and at J to 3 bases, leaving 9 bases not matched to a gene. The CDR3 is made up of 15 amino acids. Germline-derived CDR1 and CDR2 are SGHTA and FQGTGA. CDR3 sequence reads: CASSQTGGPYYEQYF. The CDR3 bases are TGTGCCAGCAGCCAAACGGGAGGGCCCTACTACGAGCAGTACTTC.

The chain is built from TRBV6-6 and TRBJ1-2, with D uncertain. This CDR3 is built from 13 residues. The germline CDR1 and CDR2 sequences are MNHNY and SVGAGI (reference sequence). The ends were cut back, 8 bases at V and 1 base at J, with 11 bases in the middle. CDR3 in amino acids: CASGREINYGYTF. The DNA for the CDR3 is TGTGCCAGCGGACGCGAGATTAACTATGGCTACACCTTC.

V usage is TRBV27 and J usage is TRBJ2-7; 10 bases fit TRBD1. Germline loops: CDR1 MNHEY, CDR2 SMNVEV (reference sequence). CDR3 length: 19 residues. V lost 6 bases, J lost 0 bases, and 17 bases stayed unmatched. In DNA, the CDR3 is TGTGCCAGCAGATCCCGGGACAGGGGCAAACAAACCAACTCCTACGAGCAGTACTTC. Protein product: CASRSRDRGKQTNSYEQYF.

J is TRBJ1-3 and V is TRBV28, with D uncertain. This CDR3 is 13 amino acids long. Between the trimmed V and J ends, which lost 5 bases and 4 bases, there was a span of 9 bases. The germline V gene has CDR1 MDHEN and CDR2 SYDVKM. CDR3 nucleotide sequence: TGTGCCAGCAGTAACCTAGGAGGAAACACCATATATTTT. Its protein is CASSNLGGNTIYF.

V gene TRBV29-1 combines with J gene TRBJ2-5; tentative D call: TRBD1 (5 bases). CDR3 size: 11 residues. V shed 6 bases and J shed 4 bases, with 9 bases lying between them. Germline V lookup: CDR1 SQVTM, CDR2 ANQGSEA. The DNA of the CDR3 is TGCAGCGTACAGGAATTAGAGACCCAGTACTTC. This translates into CSVQELETQYF.

The chain joins TRBV27 to TRBJ2-1; 10 bases map to TRBD2. There are 18 residues in the CDR3. The V segment lost 0 bases and the J segment 7 bases; nucleotides outside the gene matches: 12. Germline V lookup: CDR1 MNHEY, CDR2 SMNVEV (reference sequence). CDR3: CASSLSQLAGIPSNEQFF. Written as DNA, the CDR3 is TGTGCCAGCAGTTTATCCCAACTAGCGGGGATTCCATCAAATGAGCAGTTCTTC.

This clone was counted once. V and J are TRBV5-1 and TRBJ2-7; D remains ambiguous. Germline loops: CDR1 SGHRS, CDR2 YFSETQ. The CDR3 length is 15 residues. V was clipped by 1 base and J by 3 bases, with 14 bases between them. CDR3 loop: CASSLSRPSLYEQYF. The DNA for the CDR3 is TGCGCCAGCAGCTTGAGTCGACCGAGCCTCTACGAGCAGTACTTC.

This sequence joins TRBV7-2 and TRBJ1-1, with D unclear. The ends were cut back, 5 bases at V and 8 bases at J, with 15 bases in the middle. Germline V CDR1 and CDR2: SGHTA, FQGNSA. This CDR3 is built from 13 residues. CDR3 in amino acids: CASSPGPVEEAFF. In nucleotides, the CDR3 is TGTGCCAGCAGCCCCGGACCCGTGGAGGAAGCTTTCTTT. Combining the CDR3 with reference TRBV7-2 and TRBJ1-1 gives the whole variable domain GAGVSQSPSNKVTEKGKDVELRCDPISGHTALYWYRQSLGQGLEFLIYFQGNSAPDKSGLPSDRFSAERTGGSVSTLTIQRTQQEDSAVYLCASSPGPVEEAFFGQGTRLTVV.

The rearrangement uses TRBV28 and TRBJ2-7; no definite D call. The CDR3 extends over 14 amino acids. Per the germline V gene, CDR1 is MDHEN and CDR2 is SYDVKM. V was cut by 6 bases and J by 3 bases, with 15 bases left in between. DNA of the CDR3: TGTGCCAGCAGGGGGATCGGATCGGGCTACGAGCAGTACTTC. Encoded protein: CASRGIGSGYEQYF.

The genes are TRBV4-1 and TRBJ2-1; D uncertain. Germline CDR1 MGHRA, CDR2 YSYEKL. The CDR3 covers 14 residues. V gave up 0 bases and J gave up 8 bases, with 11 bases separating them. The chain's CDR3 is CASSQDPGRYEQFF. In DNA form, the CDR3 reads TGCGCCAGCAGCCAAGACCCCGGTAGATATGAGCAGTTCTTC.

The chain recombines TRBV5-1 with TRBJ1-1, with D unclear. From germline, CDR1 is SGHRS and CDR2 YFSETQ. The length of the CDR3 is 17 residues. V gave up 1 base and J gave up 3 bases, with 19 bases separating them. The CDR3: CASSLYPGKRIDTEAFF. The CDR3 DNA is TGCGCCAGCAGCTTGTATCCGGGGAAAAGGATAGACACTGAAGCTTTCTTT.

This clone has just one count. This chain uses TRBV29-1 with TRBJ2-2, with D possibly matching TRBD1 (6 bases). In germline, CDR1 is SQVTM, CDR2 ANQGSEA. The CDR3 length is 15 residues. Between the trimmed V and J ends, which lost 7 bases and 1 base, there was a span of 16 bases. CDR3 in DNA: TGCAGCGCAATGGGGGCAGGGTGGAACACCGGGGAGCTGTTTTTT. Translating gives CSAMGAGWNTGELFF.

The V and J genes are TRBV7-3 and TRBJ2-7, with D hard to call. CDR1 SGHTA and CDR2 FQGTGA come from the germline V gene. The CDR3 is 11 residues long. V dropped 4 bases and J dropped 9 bases, with 10 bases sitting between them. CDR3 in amino acids: CASSSGSLQYF. Written as DNA, the CDR3 is TGTGCCAGCAGCTCCGGGTCTTTGCAGTACTTC.

The rearrangement links TRBV2 to TRBJ2-2; 10 bases fit TRBD1. Trimming at V came to 6 bases and at J to 7 bases, leaving 5 bases not matched to a gene. The length of the CDR3 is 14 residues. Germline V lookup: CDR1 SNHLY, CDR2 FYNNEI. CDR3 sequence: CASRDRGILGELFF. The DNA for the CDR3 is TGTGCCAGCAGGGACAGGGGGATACTCGGGGAGCTGTTTTTT. Full variable domain (rest looked up from reference TRBV2 and TRBJ2-2): EPEVTQTPSHQVTQMGQEVILRCVPISNHLYFYWYRQILGQKVEFLVSFYNNEISEKSEIFDDQFSVERPDGSNFTLKIRSTKLEDSAMYFCASRDRGILGELFFGEGSRLTVL.

The V and J genes are TRBV4-3 and TRBJ1-2; possible D gene TRBD1, 5 bases. This CDR3 region has 16 residues. Trimming took off 1 base at V and 8 bases at J, with 20 bases between the two ends. Looked up from germline, CDR1 is LGHNA and CDR2 is YSLEER. CDR3 DNA sequence: TGCGCCAGCAGCCAAGGGGACGGCCATTCTTCTTCGGGCTACACCTTC. It is translated as CASSQGDGHSSSGYTF.

This chain uses TRBV4-3 with TRBJ1-2; unclear D gene. V was shortened by 3 bases and J by 4 bases, with 9 bases between the two germline ends. Germline V gene lookup returns CDR1 LGHNA and CDR2 YSLEER. This CDR3 has 13 amino acids. The CDR3 loop reads CASSQADRYGYTF. For the CDR3, the DNA is TGCGCCAGCAGCCAGGCCGATCGCTATGGCTACACCTTC.

This sequence joins TRBV28 and TRBJ1-5; D gene uncertain. The length of the CDR3 is 16 residues. Trimming stripped 4 bases from V and 1 base from J, with 14 bases between. Germline CDR1 is MDHEN and CDR2 is SYDVKM. The CDR3 DNA follows: TGTGCCAGCAGTTCCCCGAGTGGCGGCAGCAATCAGCCCCAGCATTTT. This gives the protein CASSSPSGGSNQPQHF.

A note on this clone: The sample holds other DNA sequences that translate to the same CDR3. This rearrangement joins TRBV10-3 to TRBJ2-7, with D perhaps TRBD2 (5 bases). Germline V gene data show CDR1 as ENHRY and CDR2 as SYGVKD. This CDR3 region has 11 residues. The V end lost 8 bases, the J end lost 2 bases, and 7 bases lay between the germline ends. DNA of the CDR3: TGTGCCATCCGAGGGACCTACGAGCAGTACTTC. Translating gives CAIRGTYEQYF.